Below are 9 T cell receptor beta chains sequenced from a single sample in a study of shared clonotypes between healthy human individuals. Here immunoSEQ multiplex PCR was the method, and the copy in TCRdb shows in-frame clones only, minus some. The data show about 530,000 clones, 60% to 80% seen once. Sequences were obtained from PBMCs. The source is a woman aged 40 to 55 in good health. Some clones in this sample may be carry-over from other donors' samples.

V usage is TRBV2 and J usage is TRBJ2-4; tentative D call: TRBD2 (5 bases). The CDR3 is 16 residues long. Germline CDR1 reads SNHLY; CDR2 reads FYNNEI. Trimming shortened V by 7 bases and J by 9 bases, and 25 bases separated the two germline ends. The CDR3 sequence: CASTSTTERSDGIQYF. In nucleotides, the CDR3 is TGTGCCAGCACCTCGACCACCGAGCGGTCGGACGGCATTCAGTACTTC.

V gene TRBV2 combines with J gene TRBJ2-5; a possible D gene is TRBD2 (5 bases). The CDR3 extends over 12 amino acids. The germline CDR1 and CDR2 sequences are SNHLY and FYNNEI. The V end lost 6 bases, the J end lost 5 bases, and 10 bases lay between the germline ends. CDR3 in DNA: TGTGCCAGCAGGGACTCGGGGGAGACCCAGTACTTC. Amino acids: CASRDSGETQYF.

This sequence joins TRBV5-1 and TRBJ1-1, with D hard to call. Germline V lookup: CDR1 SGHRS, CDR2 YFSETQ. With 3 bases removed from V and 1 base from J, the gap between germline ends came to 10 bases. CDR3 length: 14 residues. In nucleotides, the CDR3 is TGCGCCAGCAGCTCGGACGGAGCGAACACTGAAGCTTTCTTT. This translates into CASSSDGANTEAFF.

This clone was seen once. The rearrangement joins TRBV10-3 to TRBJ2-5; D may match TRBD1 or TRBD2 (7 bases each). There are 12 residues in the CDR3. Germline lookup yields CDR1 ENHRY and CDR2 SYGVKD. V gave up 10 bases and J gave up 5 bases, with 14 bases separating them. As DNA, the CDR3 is TGTGCCAGCACAGGGGAGGGGGAGACCCAGTACTTC. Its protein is CASTGEGETQYF.

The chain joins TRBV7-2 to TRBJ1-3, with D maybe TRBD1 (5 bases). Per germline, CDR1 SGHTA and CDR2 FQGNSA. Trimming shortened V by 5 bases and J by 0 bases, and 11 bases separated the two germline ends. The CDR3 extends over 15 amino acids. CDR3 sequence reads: CASSPDSLSGNTIYF. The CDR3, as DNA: TGTGCCAGCAGCCCCGACAGTCTCTCTGGAAACACCATATATTTT.

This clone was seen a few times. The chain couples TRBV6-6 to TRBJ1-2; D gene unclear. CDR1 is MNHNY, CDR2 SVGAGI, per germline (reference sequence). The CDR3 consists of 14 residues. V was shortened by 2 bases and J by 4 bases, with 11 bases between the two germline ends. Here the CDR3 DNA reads TGTGCCAGCAGTTACGAGGGAGAAGGCTATGGCTACACCTTC. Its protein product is CASSYEGEGYGYTF.

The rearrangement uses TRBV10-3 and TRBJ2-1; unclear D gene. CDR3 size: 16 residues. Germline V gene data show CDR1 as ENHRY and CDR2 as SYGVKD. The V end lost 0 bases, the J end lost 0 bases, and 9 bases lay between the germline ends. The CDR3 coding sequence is TGTGCCATCAGTGAGTCGGTAGCAAGCTCCTACAATGAGCAGTTCTTC. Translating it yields CAISESVASSYNEQFF.

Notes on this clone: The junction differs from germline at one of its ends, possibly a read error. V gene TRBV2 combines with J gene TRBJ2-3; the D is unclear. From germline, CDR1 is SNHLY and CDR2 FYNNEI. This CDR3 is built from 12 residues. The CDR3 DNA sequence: TGTGCCTGCAGCATCCACACAGATACGCAGTATTTT. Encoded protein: CACSIHTDTQYF.

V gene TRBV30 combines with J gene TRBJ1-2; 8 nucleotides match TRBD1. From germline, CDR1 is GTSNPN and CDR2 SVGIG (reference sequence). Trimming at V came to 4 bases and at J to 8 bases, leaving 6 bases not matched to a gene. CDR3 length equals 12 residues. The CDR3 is CAWIRTGWGYTF. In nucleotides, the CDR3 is TGTGCCTGGATTAGGACAGGGTGGGGCTACACCTTC. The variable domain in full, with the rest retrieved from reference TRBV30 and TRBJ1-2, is SQTIHQWPATLVQPVGSPLSLECTVEGTSNPNLYWYRQAAGRGLQLLFYSVGIGQISSEVPQNLSASRPQDRQFILSSKKLLLSDSGFYLCAWIRTGWGYTFGSGTRLTVV.